The 24 T cell receptor beta chains in this list originate from one sample, sequenced in a study of cytomegalovirus exposure and HLA in healthy donors. Researchers ran the PCR with 60 Vbeta and 13 Jbeta primers. Sequencing used immunoSEQ multiplex PCR; TCRdb keeps in-frame clones, though not all of them. The sample has more than 95,000 clones; 65% to 80% are singletons. The sequenced sample was PBMCs. These receptors came from a woman aged 70-85 years in good health and CMV-seropositive.

The J gene is TRBJ2-1, the V gene TRBV5-4; 8 positions agree with TRBD1. J gave up 9 bases and V 4 bases, and 12 bases lay outside the gene matches. Germline V gives CDR1 SGHNT, CDR2 YYREEE (reference sequence). The CDR3 contains 15 residues. Here the CDR3 reads CASSPGTGSRTEQFF. The CDR3 nucleotides read TGTGCCAGCAGCCCTGGGACAGGTTCAAGGACTGAGCAGTTCTTC.

Of note for this clone: Relative to the germline gene, one junction end is altered; a read error may explain this. The chain has TRBV6-1 and TRBJ2-7, with D maybe TRBD2 (6 bases). CDR1 MNHNS and CDR2 SASEGT come from the germline V gene. CDR3 length: 14 amino acids. The CDR3 protein is CASREGGAWDEQYF. CDR3 DNA sequence: TGTGCCAGCAGGGAAGGCGGGGCTTGGGACGAGCAGTACTTC.

In this sample, this clone turned up once. The chain employs TRBV18 and TRBJ1-5, with a weak D call TRBD1 (6 bases). Per germline, CDR1 KGHSH and CDR2 LQKENI. The CDR3 has 15 residues. V shed 3 bases and J shed 0 bases, with 9 bases lying between them. As DNA, the CDR3 is TGTGCCAGCTCACCGGGGGCAAATAGCAATCAGCCCCAGCATTTT. Translated: CASSPGANSNQPQHF.

This clone is judged medium-sized. The J gene is TRBJ2-2, the V gene TRBV5-4; TRBD1 agrees at 7 bases. The CDR3 sequence is 12 residues long. CDR1 and CDR2 from the germline V gene are SGHNT and YYREEE (reference sequence). V shed 7 bases and J 6 bases; nucleotides not matched to a gene: 3. CDR3 region: CASEQGSGELFF. As DNA, the CDR3 is TGTGCCAGCGAACAGGGGTCCGGGGAGCTGTTTTTT.

This clone has just one count. The V call is TRBV6-5, the J call TRBJ2-7, with TRBD2 matching 12 bases. This CDR3 comprises 15 residues. The trim removed 6 bases at V and 2 bases at J, leaving 5 bases unmatched. Germline CDR1 is MNHEY and CDR2 is SVGAGI. CDR3 protein: CASRETSGGPYEQYF. In DNA form, the CDR3 reads TGTGCCAGCAGAGAGACTAGCGGGGGTCCCTACGAGCAGTACTTC.

This chain uses TRBV19 with TRBJ1-2; D is unresolved. Trimming removed 10 bases from V and 3 bases from J, with 15 bases in between. The CDR3 covers 13 residues. CDR1 is LNHDA and CDR2 is SQIVND in the germline V gene (reference sequence). The CDR3 DNA reads as TGTGCCACCAGTAGCGGGATGGACTATGGCTACACCTTC. Its protein product is CATSSGMDYGYTF.

This rearrangement joins TRBV7-3 to TRBJ2-3; TRBD2 matches 9 bases. Trimming at V came to 5 bases and at J to 5 bases, leaving 14 bases not matched to a gene. Germline loops: CDR1 SGHTA, CDR2 FQGTGA. The CDR3 spans 17 residues. The CDR3 bases are TGTGCCAGCAGCCCTCGGGGGGGCGGGAGGGTCGGAGATACGCAGTATTTT. Translating it yields CASSPRGGGRVGDTQYF. The full variable domain, with the rest looked up from reference TRBV7-3 and TRBJ2-3, is GAGVSQTPSNKVTEKGKYVELRCDPISGHTALYWYRQSLGQGPEFLIYFQGTGAADDSGLPNDRFFAVRPEGSVSTLKIQRTERGDSAVYLCASSPRGGGRVGDTQYFGPGTRLTVL.

The chain recombines TRBV27 with TRBJ1-5; 7 bases are shared with TRBD1. The junction had 5 bases not matched to a gene; V was cut back by 4 bases and J by 11 bases. The CDR3 spans 12 residues. CDR1 is MNHEY, CDR2 SMNVEV, per germline (reference sequence). The CDR3 loop is CASSSQGMAQHF. CDR3 sequence (DNA): TGTGCCAGCAGTTCACAGGGGATGGCCCAGCATTTT.

J is TRBJ2-7 and V is TRBV28, with D possibly matching TRBD1 (6 bases). CDR3 length equals 13 residues. Germline CDR1 and CDR2: MDHEN and SYDVKM. Deletions cut 7 bases from V and 1 base from J, with 11 bases between. Here the CDR3 reads CASTTGQSYEQYF. In nucleotides, the CDR3 is TGTGCCAGCACTACCGGACAGTCCTACGAGCAGTACTTC.

This clone appeared a few times. V and J are TRBV19 and TRBJ2-2, with 8 bases that match TRBD1. Germline loops: CDR1 LNHDA, CDR2 SQIVND (reference sequence). Unmatched junction bases numbered 1, after V lost 4 bases and J lost 0 bases. The CDR3 has 15 residues. CDR3: CASSTQGANTGELFF. DNA for the CDR3: TGTGCCAGTAGTACACAGGGGGCGAACACCGGGGAGCTGTTTTTT.

This chain uses TRBV5-1 with TRBJ2-5, with 7 bases fitting TRBD1. CDR1 and CDR2 (germline): SGHRS, YFSETQ. J was trimmed by 4 bases and V by 0 bases; bases with no gene match: 6. This CDR3 is 15 amino acids long. The CDR3 sequence: CASSLDRGSRETQYF. In DNA, the CDR3 is TGCGCCAGCAGCTTGGACAGGGGAAGTCGAGAGACCCAGTACTTC.

CDR3 region: CASSSSGALFEQYF. DNA of the CDR3: TGCGCCAGCAGCTCTAGCGGGGCCCTCTTCGAGCAGTACTTC. This chain uses TRBV5-1 with TRBJ2-7; 9 nucleotides line up with TRBD2. Losses at the gene ends were 3 bases for V and 6 bases for J; bases not matched to a gene: 7. The CDR3 sequence is 14 residues long. Looked up from germline, CDR1 is SGHRS and CDR2 is YFSETQ.

The chain recombines TRBV19 with TRBJ2-7; weak D call: TRBD2 (7 bases). Per germline, CDR1 LNHDA and CDR2 SQIVND (reference sequence). The CDR3 length is 15 residues. V lost 4 bases, J lost 2 bases, and 15 bases lay in between. The CDR3 coding sequence is TGTGCCAGTAGTAGGGCGGGGGCCGTAGCCTACGAGCAGTACTTC. Translation: CASSRAGAVAYEQYF.

The chain couples TRBV10-3 to TRBJ2-5; D is perhaps TRBD2 (7 bases). This CDR3 region has 15 residues. The germline V and J ends were trimmed by 4 bases and 2 bases, with 14 bases remaining between them. CDR1 is ENHRY, CDR2 SYGVKD, per germline. CDR3 region: CAISVGGRAQETQYF. The CDR3 DNA is TGTGCCATCAGTGTCGGGGGGCGCGCTCAAGAGACCCAGTACTTC.

The V gene is TRBV4-2, the J gene TRBJ1-2, with 7 positions matching TRBD1. This CDR3 is 16 amino acids long. The trim removed 8 bases at V and 8 bases at J, leaving 20 bases unmatched. Germline CDR1 and CDR2: LGHNA and YNFKEQ. The chain's CDR3 is CASFQEPGGPLRGYTF. Written as DNA, the CDR3 is TGTGCCAGCTTTCAGGAGCCAGGGGGGCCGCTGAGGGGCTACACCTTC.

The V and J genes are TRBV15 and TRBJ1-2; 11 nucleotides match TRBD1. CDR1 LNHNV and CDR2 YYDKDF come from the germline V gene (reference sequence). The V and J ends lost 5 bases and 8 bases, in that order; junction bases with no gene match: 19. The CDR3 covers 18 residues. This chain's CDR3 is CATSSRAWTGGAGRGYTF. The DNA of the CDR3 is TGTGCCACCAGCTCACGAGCCTGGACAGGGGGCGCGGGGCGAGGCTACACCTTC. Drawing the rest from reference TRBV15 and TRBJ1-2, the complete variable domain is DAMVIQNPRYQVTQFGKPVTLSCSQTLNHNVMYWYQQKSSQAPKLLFHYYDKDFNNEADTPDNFQSRRPNTSFCFLDIRSPGLGDTAMYLCATSSRAWTGGAGRGYTFGSGTRLTVV.

V is TRBV6-1 and J is TRBJ1-3; D remains ambiguous. CDR1 MNHNS and CDR2 SASEGT come from the germline V gene. CDR3 length: 11 amino acids. Between the trimmed V and J ends, which lost 8 bases and 4 bases, there was a span of 6 bases. The CDR3 sequence is CASPLGNTIYF. CDR3 sequence (DNA): TGTGCCAGCCCCCTGGGAAACACCATATATTTT.

The chain couples TRBV4-2 to TRBJ2-5; D call uncertain. CDR1 and CDR2 from the germline V gene are LGHNA and YNFKEQ. This CDR3 contains 14 residues. Trimming removed 1 base at V and 5 bases at J, with 11 bases between. The CDR3 DNA reads TGTGCCAGCAGCCAAGCAGGCCCTTCGGAGACCCAGTACTTC. It yields the protein CASSQAGPSETQYF.

J is TRBJ2-7 and V is TRBV6-1; D might be TRBD1 (6 bases). This CDR3 has 14 amino acids. CDR1 is MNHNS, CDR2 SASEGT, per germline. V was clipped by 4 bases and J by 2 bases, with 12 bases between them. The CDR3 loop reads CASSVLDRAYEQYF. In DNA form, the CDR3 reads TGTGCCAGCAGTGTGCTGGACAGAGCCTACGAGCAGTACTTC.

This rearrangement joins TRBV11-1 to TRBJ2-1; 8 bases match TRBD1. This CDR3 is built from 13 residues. The J segment lost 5 bases and the V segment lost 3 bases, leaving 0 bases of the junction unmatched. CDR1 is SGHAT, CDR2 FQDESV, per germline (reference sequence). CDR3 bases: TGTGCCAGCAGCTTGGACAGGGACAATGAGCAGTTCTTC. Translated: CASSLDRDNEQFF.

This clone showed up just once. CDR3 sequence (DNA): TGCGCCAGCAGCTTCGGGACAGGGAATGAAAAACTGTTTTTT. It specifies CASSFGTGNEKLFF. This chain links TRBV5-1 with TRBJ1-4; TRBD1 aligns across 9 bases. The CDR3 loop spans 14 amino acids. The V gene's germline CDR1 is SGHRS and CDR2 YFSETQ. Unmatched junction bases numbered 1, after V lost 2 bases and J lost 5 bases.

This clone has a handful of counts. The chain carries TRBV7-3 and TRBJ2-1; possible D gene TRBD1, 5 bases. Trimming took off 3 bases at V and 0 bases at J, with 21 bases between the two ends. CDR1 and CDR2 (germline): SGHTA, FQGTGA. The CDR3 loop spans 19 amino acids. The chain's CDR3 is CASSLWGPFQADSYNEQFF. CDR3 nucleotides: TGTGCCAGCAGCTTGTGGGGCCCGTTCCAGGCCGACTCCTACAATGAGCAGTTCTTC.

The gene calls are TRBV18 and TRBJ1-2, with unresolved D. V lost 10 bases, J lost 6 bases, and 21 bases lay in between. This CDR3 comprises 14 residues. Per germline, CDR1 KGHSH and CDR2 LQKENI. The CDR3 region is CANSPGGRVDGYTF. CDR3 bases: TGTGCCAACTCCCCCGGCGGGAGGGTGGATGGCTACACCTTC.

Written as DNA, the CDR3 is TGTGCCAGCAGTTTATCCCCATCTTTGGGGGGGGAGCAGTTCTTC. Translated, it gives CASSLSPSLGGEQFF. The chain carries TRBV28 and TRBJ2-1; 7 bases match TRBD2. The CDR3 contains 15 residues. With 1 base clipped from V and 10 bases from J, the junction kept 10 bases outside the gene matches. CDR1 MDHEN and CDR2 SYDVKM come from the germline V gene.